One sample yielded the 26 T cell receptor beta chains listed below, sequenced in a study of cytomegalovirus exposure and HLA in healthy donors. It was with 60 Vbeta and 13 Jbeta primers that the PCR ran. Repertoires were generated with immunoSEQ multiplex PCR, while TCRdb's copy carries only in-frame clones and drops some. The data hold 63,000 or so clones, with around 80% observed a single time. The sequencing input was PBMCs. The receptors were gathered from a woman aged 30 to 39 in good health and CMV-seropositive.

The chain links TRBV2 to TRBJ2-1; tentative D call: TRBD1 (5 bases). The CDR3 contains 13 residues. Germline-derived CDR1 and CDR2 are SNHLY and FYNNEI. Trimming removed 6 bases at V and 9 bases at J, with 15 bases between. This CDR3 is CASRGRLRGEQFF. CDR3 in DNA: TGTGCCAGCAGGGGGCGGTTAAGAGGTGAGCAGTTCTTC.

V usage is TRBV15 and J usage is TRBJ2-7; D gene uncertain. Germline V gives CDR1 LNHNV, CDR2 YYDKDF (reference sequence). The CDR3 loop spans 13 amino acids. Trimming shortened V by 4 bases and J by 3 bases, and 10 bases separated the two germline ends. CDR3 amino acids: CATSTGWSYEQYF. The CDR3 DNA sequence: TGTGCCACCAGCACCGGGTGGAGCTACGAGCAGTACTTC.

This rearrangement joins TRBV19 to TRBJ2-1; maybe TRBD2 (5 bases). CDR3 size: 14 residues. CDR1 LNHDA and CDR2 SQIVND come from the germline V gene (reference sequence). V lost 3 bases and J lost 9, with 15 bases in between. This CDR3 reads CASSMTGRRAEQFF. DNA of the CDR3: TGTGCCAGTAGTATGACGGGCCGGCGGGCTGAGCAGTTCTTC. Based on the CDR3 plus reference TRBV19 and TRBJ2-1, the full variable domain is DGGITQSPKYLFRKEGQNVTLSCEQNLNHDAMYWYRQDPGQGLRLIYYSQIVNDFQKGDIAEGYSVSREKKESFPLTVTSAQKNPTAFYLCASSMTGRRAEQFFGPGTRLTVL.

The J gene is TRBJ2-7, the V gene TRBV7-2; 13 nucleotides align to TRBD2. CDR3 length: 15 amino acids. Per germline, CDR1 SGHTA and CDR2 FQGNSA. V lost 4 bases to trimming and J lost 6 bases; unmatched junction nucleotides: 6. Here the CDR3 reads CASSSTSGRALEQYF. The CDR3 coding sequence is TGTGCCAGCAGCTCAACTAGCGGGAGGGCCCTCGAGCAGTACTTC.

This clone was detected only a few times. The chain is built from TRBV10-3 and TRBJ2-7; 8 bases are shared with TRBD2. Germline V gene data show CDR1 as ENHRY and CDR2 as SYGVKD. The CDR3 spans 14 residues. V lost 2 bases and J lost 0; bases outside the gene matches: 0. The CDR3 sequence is CAISESGSSYEQYF. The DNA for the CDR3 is TGTGCCATCAGTGAGAGCGGGAGCTCCTACGAGCAGTACTTC.

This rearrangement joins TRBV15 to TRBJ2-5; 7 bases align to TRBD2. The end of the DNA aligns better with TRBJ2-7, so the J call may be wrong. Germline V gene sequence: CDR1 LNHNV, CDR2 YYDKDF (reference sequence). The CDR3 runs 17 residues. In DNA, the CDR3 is TGTGCCACCAGCAGAGATCCGCCCGGGACTACCCTAGACGAGCAGTACTTC. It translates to CATSRDPPGTTLDEQYF.

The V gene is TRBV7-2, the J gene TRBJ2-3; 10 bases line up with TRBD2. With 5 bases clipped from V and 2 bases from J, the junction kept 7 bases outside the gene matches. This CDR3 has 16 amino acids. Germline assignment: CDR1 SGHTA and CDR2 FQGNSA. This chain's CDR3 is CASSRAGLADTDTQYF. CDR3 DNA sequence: TGTGCCAGCAGCCGGGCAGGACTAGCGGACACAGATACGCAGTATTTT.

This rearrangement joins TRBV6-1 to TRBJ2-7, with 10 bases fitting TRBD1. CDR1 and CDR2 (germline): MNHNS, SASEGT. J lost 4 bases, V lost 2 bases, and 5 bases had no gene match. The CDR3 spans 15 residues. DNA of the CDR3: TGTGCCAGCAGTGAAAGGACAGGGGGGTATTACGAGCAGTACTTC. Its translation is CASSERTGGYYEQYF.

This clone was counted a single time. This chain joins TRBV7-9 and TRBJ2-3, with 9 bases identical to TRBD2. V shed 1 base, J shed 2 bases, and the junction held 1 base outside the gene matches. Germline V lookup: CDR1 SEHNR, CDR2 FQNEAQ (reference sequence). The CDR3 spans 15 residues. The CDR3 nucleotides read TGTGCCAGCAGCTTAGTAGCGGGAGACACAGATACGCAGTATTTT. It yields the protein CASSLVAGDTDTQYF.

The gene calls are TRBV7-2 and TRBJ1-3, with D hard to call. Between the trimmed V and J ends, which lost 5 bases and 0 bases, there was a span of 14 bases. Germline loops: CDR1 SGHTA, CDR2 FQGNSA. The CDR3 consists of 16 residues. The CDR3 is CASSPSRGSSGNTIYF. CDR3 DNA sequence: TGTGCCAGCAGCCCATCTAGAGGTAGCTCTGGAAACACCATATATTTT.

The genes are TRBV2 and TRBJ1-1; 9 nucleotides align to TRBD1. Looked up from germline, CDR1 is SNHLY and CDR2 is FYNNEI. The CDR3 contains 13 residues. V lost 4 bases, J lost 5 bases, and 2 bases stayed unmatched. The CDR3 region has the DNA TGTGCCAGCAGTGCGGACAGGGGAACTGAAGCTTTCTTT. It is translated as CASSADRGTEAFF.

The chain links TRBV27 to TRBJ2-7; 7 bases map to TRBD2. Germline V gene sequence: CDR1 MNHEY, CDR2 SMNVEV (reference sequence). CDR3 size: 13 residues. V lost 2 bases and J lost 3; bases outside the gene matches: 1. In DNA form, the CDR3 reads TGTGCCAGCAGTTTAGGGAGGGGCTACGAGCAGTACTTC. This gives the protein CASSLGRGYEQYF.

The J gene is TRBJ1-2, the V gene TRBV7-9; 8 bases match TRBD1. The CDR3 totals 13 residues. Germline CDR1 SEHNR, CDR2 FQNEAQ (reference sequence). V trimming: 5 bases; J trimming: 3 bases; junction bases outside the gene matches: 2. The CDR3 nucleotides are TGTGCCAGCAGCCCGGACAGGGACTATGGCTACACCTTC. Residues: CASSPDRDYGYTF.

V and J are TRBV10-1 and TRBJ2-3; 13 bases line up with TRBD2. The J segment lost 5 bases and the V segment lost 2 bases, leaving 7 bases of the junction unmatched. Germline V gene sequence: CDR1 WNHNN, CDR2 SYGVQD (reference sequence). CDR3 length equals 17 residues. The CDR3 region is CASSEGPTSGRGDTQYF. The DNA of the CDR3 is TGCGCCAGCAGTGAGGGGCCCACTAGCGGGAGGGGAGATACGCAGTATTTT.

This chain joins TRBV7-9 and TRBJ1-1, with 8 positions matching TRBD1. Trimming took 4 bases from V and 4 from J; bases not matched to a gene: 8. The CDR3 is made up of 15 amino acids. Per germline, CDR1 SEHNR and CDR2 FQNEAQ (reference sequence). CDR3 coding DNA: TGTGCCAGCAGCTACCGGACAGGGTTGGGCACTGAAGCTTTCTTT. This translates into CASSYRTGLGTEAFF. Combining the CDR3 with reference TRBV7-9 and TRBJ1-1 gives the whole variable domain DTGVSQNPRHKITKRGQNVTFRCDPISEHNRLYWYRQTLGQGPEFLTYFQNEAQLEKSRLLSDRFSAERPKGSFSTLEIQRTEQGDSAMYLCASSYRTGLGTEAFFGQGTRLTVV.

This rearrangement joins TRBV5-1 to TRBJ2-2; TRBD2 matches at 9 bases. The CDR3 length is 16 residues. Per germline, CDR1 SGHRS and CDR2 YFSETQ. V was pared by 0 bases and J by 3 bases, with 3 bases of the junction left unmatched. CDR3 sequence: CASSLEAGGDTGELFF. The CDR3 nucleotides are TGCGCCAGCAGCTTGGAGGCGGGAGGGGACACCGGGGAGCTGTTTTTT.

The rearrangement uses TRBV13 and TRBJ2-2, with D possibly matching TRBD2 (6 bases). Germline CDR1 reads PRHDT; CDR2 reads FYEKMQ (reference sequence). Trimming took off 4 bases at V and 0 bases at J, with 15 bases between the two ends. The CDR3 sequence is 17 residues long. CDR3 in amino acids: CASSSYRDSANTGELFF. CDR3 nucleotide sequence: TGTGCCAGCAGCTCTTATCGGGACTCCGCGAACACCGGGGAGCTGTTTTTT.

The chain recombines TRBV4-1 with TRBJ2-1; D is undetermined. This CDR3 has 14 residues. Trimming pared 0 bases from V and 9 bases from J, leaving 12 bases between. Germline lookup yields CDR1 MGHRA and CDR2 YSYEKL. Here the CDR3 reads CASSQDPARGEQFF. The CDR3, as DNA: TGCGCCAGCAGCCAAGACCCCGCCCGAGGTGAGCAGTTCTTC.

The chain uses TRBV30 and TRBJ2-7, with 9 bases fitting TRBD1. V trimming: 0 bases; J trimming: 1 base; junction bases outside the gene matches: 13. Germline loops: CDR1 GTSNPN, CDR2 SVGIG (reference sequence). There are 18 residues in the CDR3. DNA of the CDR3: TGTGCCTGGAGTGTAGGGGTCCTCGGGACAGGGAGGTCCTACGAGCAGTACTTC. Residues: CAWSVGVLGTGRSYEQYF.

This chain's CDR3 is CASSLYGTAEKLFF. CDR3 nucleotide sequence: TGTGCCAGCAGCTTGTATGGGACTGCTGAAAAACTGTTTTTT. The chain links TRBV5-8 to TRBJ1-4; D may be TRBD1 (5 bases). This CDR3 contains 14 residues. The germline V gene has CDR1 SGHTS and CDR2 YDEGEE. V lost 1 base to trimming and J lost 7 bases, with 11 bases between them. Looking up the rest from reference TRBV5-8 and TRBJ1-4 gives the full variable domain: EAGVTQSPTHLIKTRGQQATLRCSPISGHTSVYWYQQALGLGLQFLLWYDEGEERNRGNFPPRFSGRQFPNYSSELNVNALELEDSALYLCASSLYGTAEKLFFGSGTQLSVL.

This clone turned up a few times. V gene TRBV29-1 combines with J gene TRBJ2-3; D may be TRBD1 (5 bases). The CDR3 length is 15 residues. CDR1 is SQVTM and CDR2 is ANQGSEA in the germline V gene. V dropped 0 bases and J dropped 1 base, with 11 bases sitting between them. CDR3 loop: CSVEEVGVRTDTQYF. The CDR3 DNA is TGCAGCGTTGAAGAAGTAGGGGTTCGCACAGATACGCAGTATTTT.

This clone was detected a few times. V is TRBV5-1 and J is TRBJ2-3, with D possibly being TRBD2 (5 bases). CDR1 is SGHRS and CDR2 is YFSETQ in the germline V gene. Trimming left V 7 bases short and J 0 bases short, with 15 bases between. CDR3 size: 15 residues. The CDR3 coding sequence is TGCGCCAGCGGGGAGTCGAAATATAGCACAGATACGCAGTATTTT. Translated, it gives CASGESKYSTDTQYF.

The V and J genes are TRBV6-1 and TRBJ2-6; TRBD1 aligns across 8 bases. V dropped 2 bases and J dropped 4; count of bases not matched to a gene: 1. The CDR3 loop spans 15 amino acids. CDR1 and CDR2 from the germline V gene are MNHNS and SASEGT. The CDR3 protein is CASSEQGAGANVLTF. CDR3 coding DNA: TGTGCCAGCAGTGAACAGGGGGCCGGGGCCAACGTCCTGACTTTC.

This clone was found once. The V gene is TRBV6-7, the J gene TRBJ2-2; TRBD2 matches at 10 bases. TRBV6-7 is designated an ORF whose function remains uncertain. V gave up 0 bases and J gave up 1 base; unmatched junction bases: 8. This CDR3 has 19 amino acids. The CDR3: CASSYSGSGRSGNTGELFF. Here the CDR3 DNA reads TGTGCCAGCAGTTACTCGGGTAGCGGGAGGTCGGGGAACACCGGGGAGCTGTTTTTT.

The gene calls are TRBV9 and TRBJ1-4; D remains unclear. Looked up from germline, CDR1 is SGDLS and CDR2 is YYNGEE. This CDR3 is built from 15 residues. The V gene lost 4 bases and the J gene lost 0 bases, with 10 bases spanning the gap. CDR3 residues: CASSSSEATNEKLFF. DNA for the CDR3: TGTGCCAGCAGCTCCTCAGAAGCAACTAATGAAAAACTGTTTTTT.

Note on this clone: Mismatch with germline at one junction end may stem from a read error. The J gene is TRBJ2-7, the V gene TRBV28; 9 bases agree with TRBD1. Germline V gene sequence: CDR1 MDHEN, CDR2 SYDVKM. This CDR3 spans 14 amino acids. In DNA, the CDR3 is TGTGCCACCAGTTTAGGGACAGGGCCCTACGAGCAGTACTTC. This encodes CATSLGTGPYEQYF.